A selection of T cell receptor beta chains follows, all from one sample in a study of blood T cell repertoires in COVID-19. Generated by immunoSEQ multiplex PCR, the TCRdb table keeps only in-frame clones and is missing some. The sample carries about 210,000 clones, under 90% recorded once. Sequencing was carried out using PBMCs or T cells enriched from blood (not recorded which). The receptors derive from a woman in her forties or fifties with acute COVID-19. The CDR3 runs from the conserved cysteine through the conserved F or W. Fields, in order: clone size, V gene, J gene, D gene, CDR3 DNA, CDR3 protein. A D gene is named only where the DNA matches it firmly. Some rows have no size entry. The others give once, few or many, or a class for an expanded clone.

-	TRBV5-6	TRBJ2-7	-	TGTGCCAGCAGTACAATTTCAAAGGAGCAGTACTTC	CASSTISKEQYF
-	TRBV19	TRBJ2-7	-	TGTGCCAGTAGTATGCAGGTCCTCTCCGAGCAGTACTTC	CASSMQVLSEQYF
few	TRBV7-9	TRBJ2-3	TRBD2	TGTGCCAGCAGCCGGTATGTAGCGGGGAGCACAGATACGCAGTATTTT	CASSRYVAGSTDTQYF
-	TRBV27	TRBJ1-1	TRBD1	TGTGCCAGCAGTTTTAGAGGGACAGGGACTGGGACTGAAGCTTTCTTT	CASSFRGTGTGTEAFF
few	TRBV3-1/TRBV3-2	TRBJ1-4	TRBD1	TGTGCCAGCAGCTCCCGACAGGGGCATGAAAAACTGTTTTTT	CASSSRQGHEKLFF
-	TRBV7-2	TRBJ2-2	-	TGTGCCAGCAGCAAAGAAGCAGGGAACGGGGAGCTGTTTTTT	CASSKEAGNGELFF
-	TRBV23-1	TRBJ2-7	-	TGCGCAGTGTGGTTACAGGCGTCCTACGAGCAGTACTTC	CAVWLQASYEQYF
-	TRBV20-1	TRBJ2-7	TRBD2	TGCAGCGGGGGGGCGCGCTACGAGCAGTACTTC	CSGGARYEQYF
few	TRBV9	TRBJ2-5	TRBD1	TGTGCCAGCAGCATCGGGACAGCCCAAGAGACCCAGTACTTC	CASSIGTAQETQYF
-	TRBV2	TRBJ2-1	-	TGTGCCAGCAGCTCGGACAATGAGCAGTTCTTC	CASSSDNEQFF
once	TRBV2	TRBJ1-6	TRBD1	TGTGCCAGCAGTGAGCAGGGGGCGAATAATTCACCCCTCCACTTT	CASSEQGANNSPLHF
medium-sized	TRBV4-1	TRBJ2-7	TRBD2	TGCGCCAGCAGCGGGAGAGAGCGGGGCACCTACGAGCAGTACTTC	CASSGRERGTYEQYF
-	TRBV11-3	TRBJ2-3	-	TGTGCCAGCAGCGCCCGGGTTACAGATACGCAGTATTTT	CASSARVTDTQYF
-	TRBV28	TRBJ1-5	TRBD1	TGTGCCAGCAGCAGACAGGGTAGCAATCAGCCCCAGCATTTT	CASSRQGSNQPQHF
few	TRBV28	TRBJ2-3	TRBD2	TGTGCCAGCAGTAATACCGGACTAGCGTTGACAGATACGCAGTATTTT	CASSNTGLALTDTQYF
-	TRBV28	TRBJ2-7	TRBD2	TGTGCCAGCAGTTTATACGTCCCTCGAACTAGCGGGACCGACGAGCAGTACTTC	CASSLYVPRTSGTDEQYF
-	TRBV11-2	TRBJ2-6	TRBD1	TGTGCCAGCAGCTTAATCGGGGACAGGTTCTCTGGGGCCAACGTCCTGACTTTC	CASSLIGDRFSGANVLTF
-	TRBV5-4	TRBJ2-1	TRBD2	TGTGCCAGCATCGCGGGGGGGGACGACAATGAGCAGTTCTTC	CASIAGGDDNEQFF
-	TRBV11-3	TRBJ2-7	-	TGTGCCAGCAGCTTATTAGGGGCCCTCCACGAGCAGTACTTC	CASSLLGALHEQYF
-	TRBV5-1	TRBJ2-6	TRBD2	TGCGCCAGCAGCGGCGGAAGGACTAGCGGAGTGTATGGGGCCAACGTCCTGACTTTC	CASSGGRTSGVYGANVLTF
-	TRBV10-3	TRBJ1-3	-	TGTGCCATCAGTGTGCGGTCAGGGACTGGAAACACCATATATTTT	CAISVRSGTGNTIYF
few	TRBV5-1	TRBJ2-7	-	TGCGCCAGCAGCTCTCGGCAGGGAAGTTACGAGCAGTACTTC	CASSSRQGSYEQYF
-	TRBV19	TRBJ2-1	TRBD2	TGTGCCAGTAGTCTCAAGCCCCTTAGCGGGAGGGCCCGGGTCTCCTACAATGAGCAGTTCTTC	CASSLKPLSGRARVSYNEQFF
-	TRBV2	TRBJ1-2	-	TGTGCCAGCAGTGAATCTTGGGGCGGCTACACCTTC	CASSESWGGYTF
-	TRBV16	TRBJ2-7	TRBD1	TGTGCCAGCAGCTCCCTACGCCGGGACAGGGGGGCTAGCTACGAGCAGTACTTC	CASSSLRRDRGASYEQYF
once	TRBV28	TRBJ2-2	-	TGTGCCAGCACAATGGAGTGGAACACCGGGGAGCTGTTTTTT	CASTMEWNTGELFF
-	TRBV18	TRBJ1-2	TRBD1	TGTGCCAGCTCACCACCGAGTAGGCAGGGGGGAAATGGCTACACCTTC	CASSPPSRQGGNGYTF
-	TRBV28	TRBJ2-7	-	TGTGCCAGCATCGCGACTCCTACCTACGAGCAGTACTTC	CASIATPTYEQYF
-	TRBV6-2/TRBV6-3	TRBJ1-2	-	TGTGCCAGCAGTTACGACAGGTCGGGCGGCTACACCTTC	CASSYDRSGGYTF
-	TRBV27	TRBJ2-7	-	TGTGCCAGCAGTTTAGGACAGTTCTCCTACGAGCAGTACTTC	CASSLGQFSYEQYF
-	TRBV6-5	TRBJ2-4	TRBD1	TGTGCCAGCAGCGCGCCGGGACAGGGCCACATTCAGTACTTC	CASSAPGQGHIQYF
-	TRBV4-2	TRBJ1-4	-	TGTGCCAGCAGCCAAGACTCTACCACTGGTTTAAGAAATGAAAAACTGTTTTTT	CASSQDSTTGLRNEKLFF
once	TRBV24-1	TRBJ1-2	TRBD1	TGTGCCACCAGTGATAGGGCAGGGGGGTCCTATGGCTACACCTTC	CATSDRAGGSYGYTF
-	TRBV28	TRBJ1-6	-	TGTGCCAGCAGTTTAATCGGGGTTTCACCCCTCCACTTT	CASSLIGVSPLHF
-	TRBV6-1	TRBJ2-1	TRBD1	TGTGCCATCTCACCCGACAGGGGCAATGAGCAGTTCTTC	CAISPDRGNEQFF
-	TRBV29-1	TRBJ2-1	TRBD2	TGCAGCGTTTTGGGAGGGACTAGCGGGGGTCGCAGCTCCTACAATGAGCAGTTCTTC	CSVLGGTSGGRSSYNEQFF
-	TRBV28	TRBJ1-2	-	TGTGCCAGCAGTTTGAGGGTTCTTAACTATGGCTACACCTTC	CASSLRVLNYGYTF
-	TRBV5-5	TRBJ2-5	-	TGTGCCAGCAGCTTCGTGCCTTCAGGGAAAGAGACCCAGTACTTC	CASSFVPSGKETQYF
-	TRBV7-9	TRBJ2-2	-	TGTGCCAGCAGCGGCGACAACGCGAACACCGGGGAGCTGTTTTTT	CASSGDNANTGELFF
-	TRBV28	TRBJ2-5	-	TGTGCCAGCAGTGCGGGTGGCGAGACCCAGTACTTC	CASSAGGETQYF
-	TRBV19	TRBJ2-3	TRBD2	TGTGCCAGCCGGGACTATTCAGATACGCAGTATTTT	CASRDYSDTQYF
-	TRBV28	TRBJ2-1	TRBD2	TGTGCCAGCAGCTTTCAGAGCGGGAGACTTGGAAATGAGCAGTTCTTC	CASSFQSGRLGNEQFF